This paragraph covers one T cell receptor (beta chain) sequence. The data were obtained in a study of T cell responses to AZD1222 COVID-19 vaccine. Assay: immunoSEQ multiplex PCR; the TCRdb copy retains only in-frame clones and omits some. In the table there are 120,000 or so clones, around 92% of which are singletons. This CDR3 contains 15 residues. After removal of 1 base from V and 6 bases from J, the junction contained 8 bases not matched to a gene. The germline gives CDR1 MGHRA, CDR2 YSYEKL. The chain links TRBV4-1 to TRBJ1-1; TRBD1 aligns across 7 bases. The source is an adult in good health. The input for sequencing was peripheral blood, taken on day 0 of AZD1222 vaccination. CDR3 region: CASSQGLLQGPEAFF. The CDR3 DNA reads TGCGCCAGCAGCCAAGGATTACTACAGGGGCCTGAAGCTTTCTTT.